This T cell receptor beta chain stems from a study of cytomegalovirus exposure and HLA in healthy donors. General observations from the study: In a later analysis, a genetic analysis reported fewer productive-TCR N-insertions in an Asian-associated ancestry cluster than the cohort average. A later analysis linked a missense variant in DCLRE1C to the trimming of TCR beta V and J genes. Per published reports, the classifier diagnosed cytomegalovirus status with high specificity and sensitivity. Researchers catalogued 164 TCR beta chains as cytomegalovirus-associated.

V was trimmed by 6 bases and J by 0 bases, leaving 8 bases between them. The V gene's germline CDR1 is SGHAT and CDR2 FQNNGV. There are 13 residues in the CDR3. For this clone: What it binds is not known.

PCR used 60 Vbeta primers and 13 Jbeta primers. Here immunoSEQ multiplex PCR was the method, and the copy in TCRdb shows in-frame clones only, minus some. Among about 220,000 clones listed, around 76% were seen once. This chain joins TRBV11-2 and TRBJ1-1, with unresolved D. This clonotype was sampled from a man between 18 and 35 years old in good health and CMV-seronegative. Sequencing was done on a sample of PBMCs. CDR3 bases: TGTGCCAGCAGAAACTTAATGAACACTGAAGCTTTCTTT. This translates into CASRNLMNTEAFF.